The sequence of this TCR beta chain was determined in a study of shared clonotypes between healthy human individuals. The germline V gene has CDR1 MDHEN and CDR2 SYDVKM. V was trimmed by 3 bases and J by 2 bases, leaving 8 bases between them. CDR3 size: 13 residues. This clone was observed a handful of times. The same CDR3 can be traced to other DNA sequences in this sample. Sequencing was performed with immunoSEQ multiplex PCR; in TCRdb, only in-frame clones are kept and a portion is missing. The sample lists fewer than 400,000 clones, approximately 79% seen once, with approximately 10% in the top ten.

Sequences were obtained from memory CD4+ T cells sorted from blood. Subset: CD45RA-negative fraction. This sequence was found in a man aged 25 to 40 in good health. The rearrangement uses TRBV28 and TRBJ2-7; D ambiguous. CDR3 region: CASSLGRPYEQYF. The CDR3 coding sequence is TGTGCCAGCAGTTTGGGCAGGCCCTACGAGCAGTACTTC.